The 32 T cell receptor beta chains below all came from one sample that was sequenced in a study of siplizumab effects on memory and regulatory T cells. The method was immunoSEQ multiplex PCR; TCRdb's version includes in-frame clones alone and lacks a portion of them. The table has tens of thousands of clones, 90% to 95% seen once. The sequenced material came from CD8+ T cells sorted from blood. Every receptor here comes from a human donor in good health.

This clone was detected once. For the CDR3, the DNA is TGCGCCAGCAGCCAAGCGGACACCGGGGGTTCACCCCTCCACTTT. Translation: CASSQADTGGSPLHF. The rearrangement uses TRBV4-1 and TRBJ1-6; tentatively, D is TRBD1 (5 bases). Germline V CDR1 and CDR2: MGHRA, YSYEKL. Trimming stripped 1 base from V and 9 bases from J, with 13 bases between. This CDR3 spans 15 amino acids.

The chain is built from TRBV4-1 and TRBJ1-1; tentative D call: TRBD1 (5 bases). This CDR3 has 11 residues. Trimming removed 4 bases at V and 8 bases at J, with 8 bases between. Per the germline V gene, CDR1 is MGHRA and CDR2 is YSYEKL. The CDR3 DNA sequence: TGCGCCAGCAGCCTGGCAGGGGAAGCTTTCTTT. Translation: CASSLAGEAFF.

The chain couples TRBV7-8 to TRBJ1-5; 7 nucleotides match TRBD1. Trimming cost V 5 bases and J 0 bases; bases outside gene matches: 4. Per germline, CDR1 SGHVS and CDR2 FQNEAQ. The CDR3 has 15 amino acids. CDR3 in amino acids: CASSPGTDSNQPQHF. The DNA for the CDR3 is TGTGCCAGCAGCCCAGGGACAGATAGCAATCAGCCCCAGCATTTT.

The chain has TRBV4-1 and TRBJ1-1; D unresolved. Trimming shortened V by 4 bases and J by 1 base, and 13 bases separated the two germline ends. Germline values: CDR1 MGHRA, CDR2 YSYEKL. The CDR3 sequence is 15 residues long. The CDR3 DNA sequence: TGCGCCAGCAGCCCAGAAGGACCCAGGAACACTGAAGCTTTCTTT. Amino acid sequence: CASSPEGPRNTEAFF.

CDR3 protein: CSVALSYEQYF. CDR3 nucleotide sequence: TGCAGCGTTGCTCTCTCCTACGAGCAGTACTTC. The chain recombines TRBV29-1 with TRBJ2-7; D gene unclear. The ends were cut back, 4 bases at V and 0 bases at J, with 4 bases in the middle. This CDR3 is 11 amino acids long. Germline CDR1 reads SQVTM; CDR2 reads ANQGSEA.

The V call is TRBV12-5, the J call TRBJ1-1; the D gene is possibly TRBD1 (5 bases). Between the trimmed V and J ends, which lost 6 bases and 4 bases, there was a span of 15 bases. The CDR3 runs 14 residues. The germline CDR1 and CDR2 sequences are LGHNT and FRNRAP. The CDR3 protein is CASGPGGLATEAFF. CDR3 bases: TGTGCTAGTGGGCCCGGGGGGTTGGCCACTGAAGCTTTCTTT. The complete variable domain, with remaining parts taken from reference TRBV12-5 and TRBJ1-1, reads DARVTQTPRHKVTEMGQEVTMRCQPILGHNTVFWYRQTMMQGLELLAYFRNRAPLDDSGMPKDRFSAEMPDATLATLKIQPSEPRDSAVYFCASGPGGLATEAFFGQGTRLTVV.

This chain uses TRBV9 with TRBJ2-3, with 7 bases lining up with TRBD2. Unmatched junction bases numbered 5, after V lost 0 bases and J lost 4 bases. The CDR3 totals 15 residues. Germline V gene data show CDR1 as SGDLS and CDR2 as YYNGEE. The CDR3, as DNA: TGTGCCAGCAGCGTAGAAGGGGCGGGGGCAGATACGCAGTATTTT. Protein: CASSVEGAGADTQYF.

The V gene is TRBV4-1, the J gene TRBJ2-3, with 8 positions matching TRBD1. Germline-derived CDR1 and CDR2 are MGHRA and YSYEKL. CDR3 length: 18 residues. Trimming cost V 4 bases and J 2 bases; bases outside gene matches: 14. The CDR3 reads CASSPPGTGLLVTDTQYF. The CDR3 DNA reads TGCGCCAGCAGCCCACCCGGGACAGGATTGCTAGTCACAGATACGCAGTATTTT.

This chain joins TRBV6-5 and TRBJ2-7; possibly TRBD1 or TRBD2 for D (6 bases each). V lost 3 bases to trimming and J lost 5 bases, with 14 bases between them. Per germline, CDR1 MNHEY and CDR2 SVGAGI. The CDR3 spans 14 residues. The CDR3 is CASSYVGGRDEQYF. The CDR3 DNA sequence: TGTGCCAGCAGTTATGTGGGGGGCCGCGACGAGCAGTACTTC.

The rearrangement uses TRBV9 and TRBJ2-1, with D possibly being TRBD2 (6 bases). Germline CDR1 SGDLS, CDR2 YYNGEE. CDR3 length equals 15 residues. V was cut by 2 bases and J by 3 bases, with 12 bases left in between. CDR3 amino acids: CASSVLGTDYNEQFF. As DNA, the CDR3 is TGTGCCAGCAGCGTTCTCGGGACTGACTACAATGAGCAGTTCTTC. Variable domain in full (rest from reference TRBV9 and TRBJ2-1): DSGVTQTPKHLITATGQRVTLRCSPRSGDLSVYWYQQSLDQGLQFLIQYYNGEERAKGNILERFSAQQFPDLHSELNLSSLELGDSALYFCASSVLGTDYNEQFFGPGTRLTVL.

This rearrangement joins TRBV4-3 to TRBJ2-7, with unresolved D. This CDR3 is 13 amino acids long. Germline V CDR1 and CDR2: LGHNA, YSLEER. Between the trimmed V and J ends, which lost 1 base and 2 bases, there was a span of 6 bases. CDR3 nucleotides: TGCGCCAGCAGCCAAGCGGAGACCTACGAGCAGTACTTC. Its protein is CASSQAETYEQYF.

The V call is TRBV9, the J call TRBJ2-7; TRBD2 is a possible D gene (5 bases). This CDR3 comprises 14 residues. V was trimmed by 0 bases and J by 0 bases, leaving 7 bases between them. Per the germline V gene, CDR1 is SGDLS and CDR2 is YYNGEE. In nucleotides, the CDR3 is TGTGCCAGCAGCGTAGGAGGGAGCTCCTACGAGCAGTACTTC. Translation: CASSVGGSSYEQYF.

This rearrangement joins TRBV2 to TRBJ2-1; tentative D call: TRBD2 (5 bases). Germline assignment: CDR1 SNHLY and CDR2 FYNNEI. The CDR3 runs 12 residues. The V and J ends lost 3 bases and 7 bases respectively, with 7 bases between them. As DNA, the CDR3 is TGTGCCAGCAGTGAGGAGCGGAATGAGCAGTTCTTC. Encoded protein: CASSEERNEQFF.

The CDR3 nucleotides read TGTGCCAGCAGCCCAGTTTCATCCAGCCAGAGCACAGATACGCAGTATTTT. This encodes CASSPVSSSQSTDTQYF. The chain joins TRBV7-2 to TRBJ2-3, with D unclear. CDR3 size: 17 residues. The germline CDR1 and CDR2 sequences are SGHTA and FQGNSA. The V gene lost 5 bases and the J gene lost 0 bases, with 18 bases spanning the gap.

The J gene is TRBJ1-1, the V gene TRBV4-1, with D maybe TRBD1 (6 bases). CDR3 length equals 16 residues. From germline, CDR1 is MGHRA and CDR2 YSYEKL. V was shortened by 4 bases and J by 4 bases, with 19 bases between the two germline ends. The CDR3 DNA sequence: TGCGCCAGCAGCCTCACCCCGACAGGTTATAGCACTGAAGCTTTCTTT. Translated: CASSLTPTGYSTEAFF.

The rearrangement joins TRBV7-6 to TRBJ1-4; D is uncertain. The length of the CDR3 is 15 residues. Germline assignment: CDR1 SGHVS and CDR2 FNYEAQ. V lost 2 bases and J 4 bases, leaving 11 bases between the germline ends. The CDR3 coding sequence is TGTGCCAGCAGCTTACACGGGTTCGATAATGAAAAACTGTTTTTT. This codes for CASSLHGFDNEKLFF.

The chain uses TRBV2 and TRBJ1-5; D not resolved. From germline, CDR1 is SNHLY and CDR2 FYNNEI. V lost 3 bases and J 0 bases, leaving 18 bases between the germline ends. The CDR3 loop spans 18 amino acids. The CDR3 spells CASSELYWVGDSNQPQHF. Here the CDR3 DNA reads TGTGCCAGCAGTGAGCTTTATTGGGTCGGAGATAGCAATCAGCCCCAGCATTTT.

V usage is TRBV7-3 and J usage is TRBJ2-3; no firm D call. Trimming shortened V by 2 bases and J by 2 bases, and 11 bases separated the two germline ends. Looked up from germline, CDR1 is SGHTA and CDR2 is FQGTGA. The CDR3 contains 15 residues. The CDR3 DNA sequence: TGTGCCAGCAGCTTATCCGTTACACCCACAGATACGCAGTATTTT. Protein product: CASSLSVTPTDTQYF. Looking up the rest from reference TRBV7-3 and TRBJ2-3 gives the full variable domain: GAGVSQTPSNKVTEKGKYVELRCDPISGHTALYWYRQSLGQGPEFLIYFQGTGAADDSGLPNDRFFAVRPEGSVSTLKIQRTERGDSAVYLCASSLSVTPTDTQYFGPGTRLTVL.

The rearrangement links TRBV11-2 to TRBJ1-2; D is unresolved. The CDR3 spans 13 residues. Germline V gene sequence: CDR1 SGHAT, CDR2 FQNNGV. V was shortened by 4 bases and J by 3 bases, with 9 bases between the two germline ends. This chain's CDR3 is CASSSYGDYGYTF. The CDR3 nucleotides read TGTGCCAGCAGCTCCTACGGGGACTATGGCTACACCTTC.

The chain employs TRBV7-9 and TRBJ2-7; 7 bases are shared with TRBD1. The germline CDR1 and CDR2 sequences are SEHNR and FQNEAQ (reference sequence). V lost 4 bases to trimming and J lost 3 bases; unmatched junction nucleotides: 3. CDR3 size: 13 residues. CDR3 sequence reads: CASSSRDSYEQYF. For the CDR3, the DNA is TGTGCCAGCAGCTCCCGGGACAGCTACGAGCAGTACTTC.

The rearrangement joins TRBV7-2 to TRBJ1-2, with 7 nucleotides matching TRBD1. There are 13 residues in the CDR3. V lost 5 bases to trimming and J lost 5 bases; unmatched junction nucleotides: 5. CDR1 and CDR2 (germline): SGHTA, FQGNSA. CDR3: CASSHPTGYGYTF. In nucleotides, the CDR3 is TGTGCCAGCAGCCACCCGACAGGGTATGGCTACACCTTC.

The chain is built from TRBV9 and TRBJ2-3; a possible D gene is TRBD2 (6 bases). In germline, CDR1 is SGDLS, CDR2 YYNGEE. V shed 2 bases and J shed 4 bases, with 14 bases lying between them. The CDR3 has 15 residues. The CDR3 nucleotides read TGTGCCAGCAGCGTTACGGGGGATAGTGCAGATACGCAGTATTTT. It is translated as CASSVTGDSADTQYF.

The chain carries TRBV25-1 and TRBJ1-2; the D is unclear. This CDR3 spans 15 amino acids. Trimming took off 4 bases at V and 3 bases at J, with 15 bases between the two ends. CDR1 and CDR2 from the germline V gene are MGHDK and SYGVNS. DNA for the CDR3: TGTGCCAGCAGTGGGGTCCTTGATAGTGACTATGGCTACACCTTC. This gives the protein CASSGVLDSDYGYTF.

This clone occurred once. The CDR3 DNA follows: TGTGCCAGCAGCCCAGGGACCGAGGACCCTTATAATTCACCCCTCCACTTT. Translating gives CASSPGTEDPYNSPLHF. The chain recombines TRBV5-6 with TRBJ1-6; weak D call: TRBD1 (5 bases). The CDR3 sequence is 17 residues long. Germline loops: CDR1 SGHDT, CDR2 YYEEEE. Trimming took off 4 bases at V and 4 bases at J, with 18 bases between the two ends.

CDR3: CASSIWGTEAFF. CDR3 coding DNA: TGTGCCAGTAGTATCTGGGGCACTGAAGCTTTCTTT. The rearrangement uses TRBV19 and TRBJ1-1; D unclear. Germline V gives CDR1 LNHDA, CDR2 SQIVND (reference sequence). Trimming cost V 3 bases and J 4 bases, with 6 bases left between them. The CDR3 sequence is 12 residues long.

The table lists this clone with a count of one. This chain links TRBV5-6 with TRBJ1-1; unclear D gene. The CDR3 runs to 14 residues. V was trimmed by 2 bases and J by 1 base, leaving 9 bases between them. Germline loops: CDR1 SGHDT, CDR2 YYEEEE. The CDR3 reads CASSFPTANTEAFF. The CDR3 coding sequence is TGTGCCAGCAGCTTCCCCACAGCGAACACTGAAGCTTTCTTT.

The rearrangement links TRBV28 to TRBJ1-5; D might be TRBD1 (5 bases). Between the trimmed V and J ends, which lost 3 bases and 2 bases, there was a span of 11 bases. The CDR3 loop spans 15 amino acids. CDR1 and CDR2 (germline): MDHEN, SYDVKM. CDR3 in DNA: TGTGCCAGCAGTTTGGGGACCGGGGGCAATCAGCCCCAGCATTTT. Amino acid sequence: CASSLGTGGNQPQHF.

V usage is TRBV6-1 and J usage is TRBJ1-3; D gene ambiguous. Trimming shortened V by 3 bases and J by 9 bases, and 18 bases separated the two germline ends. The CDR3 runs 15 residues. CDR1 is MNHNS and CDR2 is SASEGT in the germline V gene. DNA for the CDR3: TGTGCCAGCAGTGAGCGGGAGCCAGCTTGGAGCACCATATATTTT. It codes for CASSEREPAWSTIYF.

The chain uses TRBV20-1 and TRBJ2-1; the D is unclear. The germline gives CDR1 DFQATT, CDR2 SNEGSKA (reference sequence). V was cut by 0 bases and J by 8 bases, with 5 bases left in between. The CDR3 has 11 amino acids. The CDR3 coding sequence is TGCAGTGCTAGAGATTTAGATGAGCAGTTCTTC. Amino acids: CSARDLDEQFF.

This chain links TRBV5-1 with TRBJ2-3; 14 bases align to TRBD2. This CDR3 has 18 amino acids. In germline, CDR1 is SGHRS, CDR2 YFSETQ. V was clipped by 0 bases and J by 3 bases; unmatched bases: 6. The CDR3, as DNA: TGCGCCAGCAGCTTGGGACTAGCGGGGGGGTCTTGGACAGATACGCAGTATTTT. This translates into CASSLGLAGGSWTDTQYF.

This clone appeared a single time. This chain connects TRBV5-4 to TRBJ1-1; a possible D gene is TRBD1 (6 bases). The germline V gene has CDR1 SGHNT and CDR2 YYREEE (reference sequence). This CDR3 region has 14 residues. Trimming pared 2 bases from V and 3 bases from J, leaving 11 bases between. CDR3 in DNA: TGTGCCAGCAGCTTTAGAGGGGGAGACACTGAAGCTTTCTTT. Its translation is CASSFRGGDTEAFF.

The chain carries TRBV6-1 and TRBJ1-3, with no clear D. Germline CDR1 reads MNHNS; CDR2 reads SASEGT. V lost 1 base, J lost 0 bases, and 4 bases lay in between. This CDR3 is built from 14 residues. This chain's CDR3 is CASSEGDSGNTIYF. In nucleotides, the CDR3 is TGTGCCAGCAGTGAAGGAGACTCTGGAAACACCATATATTTT.